These 13 T cell receptor beta chains were all obtained from the same sample, sequenced in a study of glioma-infiltrating T cells. The iRepertoire nested amplicon-rescue multiplex PCR amplified TCR alpha and beta CDR3s from RNA. TCRdb fed the multiplex PCR reads into MiXCR, producing one record per CDR3 protein. The sample holds about 180,000 distinct CDR3 sequences, about 47% seen once. Sequencing was performed on glioma tissue, nonneoplastic brain tissue, or PBMCs (not recorded which). These receptors came from a human donor with low-grade glioma or glioblastoma, undergoing nonglioma brain surgery, or in good health (not recorded which).

The table lists this clonotype with a count of one. At one end the junction does not follow the germline gene, possibly because of a read error. The genes are TRBV24-1 and TRBJ2-3; D is perhaps TRBD2 (5 bases). The CDR3 has 15 residues. Germline values: CDR1 KGHDR, CDR2 SFDVKD. The CDR3 nucleotides are TGTGCCAGCAGTGACGGAGACCCTAGCACGGATACGCAGTATTTT. Protein sequence: CASSDGDPSTDTQYF.

This clonotype has ten or more counts. CDR3 region: CSAPRLAGVYEQYF. In DNA form, the CDR3 reads TGCAGTGCCCCCCGACTAGCGGGAGTGTATGAGCAGTACTTC. This chain joins TRBV20-1 and TRBJ2-7; 12 bases align to TRBD2. Germline V CDR1 and CDR2: DFQATT, SNEGSKA (reference sequence). V dropped 6 bases and J dropped 7; count of bases not matched to a gene: 10. The CDR3 contains 14 residues.

CDR3 region: CASSADGGSFGPDTQYF. The CDR3, as DNA: TGTGCCAGCAGCGCAGACGGCGGGAGTTTCGGCCCAGATACGCAGTATTTT. This chain connects TRBV7-2 to TRBJ2-3; 7 nucleotides line up with TRBD2. After removal of 5 bases from V and 4 bases from J, the junction contained 15 bases not matched to a gene. The germline V gene has CDR1 SGHTA and CDR2 FQGNSA. CDR3 length: 17 amino acids.

This clonotype was seen at least ten times. The CDR3 sequence: CASSTRQGDTYEQYF. CDR3 DNA: TGTGCCAGCAGCACCCGACAGGGGGACACCTACGAGCAGTACTTC. V is TRBV4-2 and J is TRBJ2-7; 9 bases map to TRBD1. Germline trimming cut 5 bases from V and 2 bases from J; bases unmatched to any gene: 7. The CDR3 is 15 residues long. Per the germline V gene, CDR1 is LGHNA and CDR2 is YNFKEQ.

In its sample, this clonotype was seen many times. V gene TRBV20-1 combines with J gene TRBJ2-7, with TRBD1 matching over 11 bases. With 6 bases clipped from V and 5 bases from J, the junction kept 3 bases outside the gene matches. This CDR3 comprises 12 residues. Germline values: CDR1 DFQATT, CDR2 SNEGSKA (reference sequence). This CDR3 is CSAPGQGDEQYF. CDR3 DNA: TGCAGTGCCCCGGGACAGGGGGACGAGCAGTACTTC.

Points on this clonotype: One base away lies a much larger clone, so this may be a sequencing read error. V usage is TRBV2 and J usage is TRBJ1-5; D perhaps matches TRBD1 (6 bases). V lost 9 bases, J lost 4 bases, and 28 bases lay in between. The CDR3 loop spans 18 amino acids. Germline V lookup: CDR1 SNHLY, CDR2 FYNNEI. CDR3 in DNA: TGTGCCAGACTTTCTAACCTTCCGTACAACAGGGAAAATCAGCCCCAGCATTTT. It encodes CARLSNLPYNRENQPQHF.

Points on this clonotype: This may arise from a read error, as a much more abundant clone is one base away. The rearrangement joins TRBV2 to TRBJ2-1; 9 positions match TRBD2. Germline assignment: CDR1 SNHLY and CDR2 FYNNEI. The CDR3 is 15 residues long. The CDR3 coding sequence is TGTGCCAGCGGTGAGAGCGGGAGGACGATCAATGAGCAGTTCTTC. Its translation is CASGESGRTINEQFF.

This clonotype occurred many times. V gene TRBV19 combines with J gene TRBJ2-1; 9 positions agree with TRBD2. CDR3 size: 14 residues. V gave up 10 bases and J gave up 2 bases; unmatched junction bases: 6. The germline V gene encodes CDR1 LNHDA and CDR2 SQIVND (reference sequence). DNA of the CDR3: TGTGCCACCTTTAGCGGGAGTGCCTACAATGAGCAGTTCTTC. Protein product: CATFSGSAYNEQFF.

This clonotype has at least ten counts. The chain recombines TRBV28 with TRBJ2-1; weak D call: TRBD1 (5 bases). This CDR3 spans 14 amino acids. V was pared by 8 bases and J by 0 bases, with 11 bases between. Germline-derived CDR1 and CDR2 are MDHEN and SYDVKM. DNA for the CDR3: TGTGCCAGCGACAGTAACCCCTCCTACAATGAGCAGTTCTTC. Its protein is CASDSNPSYNEQFF.

The J gene is TRBJ1-2, the V gene TRBV30; no definite D call. Germline V gene data show CDR1 as GTSNPN and CDR2 as SVGIG (reference sequence). The CDR3 has 15 residues. The germline V and J ends were trimmed by 3 bases and 0 bases, with 14 bases remaining between them. CDR3 in DNA: TGTGCCTGGAGGGCCGGGCACAGTACTAACTATGGCTACACCTTC. Protein: CAWRAGHSTNYGYTF.

This clonotype occurred a few times. The CDR3 sequence is CASRSGGGTASYEQYF. The CDR3 coding sequence is TGTGCCAGCAGATCTGGAGGCGGGACAGCCTCCTACGAGCAGTACTTC. The rearrangement uses TRBV2 and TRBJ2-7, with a weak D call TRBD1 (7 bases). Trimming stripped 6 bases from V and 0 bases from J, with 18 bases between. Germline values: CDR1 SNHLY, CDR2 FYNNEI. The CDR3 covers 16 residues.

With regard to this clonotype: At one of its ends the junction is not consistent with the germline gene, which may arise from a read error. The gene calls are TRBV6-1 and TRBJ2-5, with D maybe TRBD2 (6 bases). Germline CDR1 is MNHNS and CDR2 is SASEGT. The CDR3 has 15 amino acids. The CDR3: CASSAAGNFQETQYF. The CDR3 coding sequence is TGCGCCAGCAGTGCTGCGGGGAATTTTCAAGAGACCCAGTACTTC.

The chain couples TRBV20-1 to TRBJ2-5; D is undetermined. The V end lost 7 bases, the J end lost 1 base, and 13 bases lay between the germline ends. This CDR3 region has 13 residues. The germline V gene has CDR1 DFQATT and CDR2 SNEGSKA (reference sequence). CDR3 coding DNA: TGCAGTGTTCAGAACCAGCCCCAAGAGACCCAGTACTTC. Amino acid sequence: CSVQNQPQETQYF.